These 6 T cell receptor beta chains came from one sample sequenced in a study of CD4 T cells in relation to SARS-CoV-2 and coronaviruses. Unexposed donor CD4+ T cells date from about 2011-2018, before the COVID-19 pandemic. After around nine days of culture, CD4+ T cells were isolated. No antigen has been identified for these receptors. Measured with immunoSEQ multiplex PCR; TCRdb has only the in-frame clones, and not every one. Seen here are fewer than 20,000 clones, roughly 80% observed once, and the top ten hold roughly 39%. The sequencing sample was made of CD4+ T cells from PBMCs, cultured in vitro. Receptor source: a human donor in good health.

The chain recombines TRBV20-1 with TRBJ2-1; no definite D call. The CDR3 runs 11 residues. With 6 bases removed from V and 9 bases from J, the gap between germline ends came to 12 bases. Germline CDR1 DFQATT, CDR2 SNEGSKA (reference sequence). The CDR3 DNA sequence: TGCAGTGCCAGGCACGGTGGTGAGCAGTTCTTC. Translating it yields CSARHGGEQFF.

This rearrangement joins TRBV30 to TRBJ2-7; D is undetermined. This CDR3 is built from 12 residues. Germline lookup yields CDR1 GTSNPN and CDR2 SVGIG (reference sequence). V lost 4 bases and J 2 bases, leaving 9 bases between the germline ends. Here the CDR3 reads CAWTRTPYEQYF. The CDR3 bases are TGTGCCTGGACACGGACCCCCTACGAGCAGTACTTC.

The chain joins TRBV5-5 to TRBJ2-1, with 10 bases fitting TRBD2. The CDR3 spans 16 residues. Germline CDR1 is SGHKS and CDR2 is YYEKEE (reference sequence). The V gene end was trimmed by 5 bases and the J gene end by 0 bases; junction bases not matched to a gene: 5. The CDR3 bases are TGTGCCAGCAGACTAGCGGGAACAAGCTCCTACAATGAGCAGTTCTTC. Translating gives CASRLAGTSSYNEQFF. Using reference TRBV5-5 and TRBJ2-1 for the parts outside the CDR3, the full variable domain is DAGVTQSPTHLIKTRGQQVTLRCSPISGHKSVSWYQQVLGQGPQFIFQYYEKEERGRGNFPDRFSARQFPNYSSELNVNALLLGDSALYLCASRLAGTSSYNEQFFGPGTRLTVL.

The chain couples TRBV20-1 to TRBJ2-3; 10 bases are shared with TRBD2. The CDR3 covers 15 residues. Germline trimming cut 3 bases from V and 9 bases from J; bases unmatched to any gene: 12. Per germline, CDR1 DFQATT and CDR2 SNEGSKA (reference sequence). The CDR3 DNA is TGCAGTGCTAGTGTGTCTAGCGGGAGAGGGGCAACGCAGTATTTT. It translates to CSASVSSGRGATQYF.

The rearrangement joins TRBV7-9 to TRBJ1-1; D is ambiguous. This CDR3 is 13 amino acids long. Deletions cut 7 bases from V and 1 base from J, with 10 bases between. CDR1 and CDR2 from the germline V gene are SEHNR and FQNEAQ (reference sequence). In DNA form, the CDR3 reads TGTGCCAGCACTAGGGAGCCGAACACTGAAGCTTTCTTT. This gives the protein CASTREPNTEAFF.

The chain's CDR3 is CASIQGQGSPLEQFF. The CDR3 bases are TGTGCCAGCATCCAGGGACAGGGATCCCCTCTTGAGCAGTTCTTC. The chain carries TRBV28 and TRBJ2-1; TRBD1 matches 9 bases. Germline loops: CDR1 MDHEN, CDR2 SYDVKM. CDR3 length: 15 amino acids. With 7 bases clipped from V and 9 bases from J, the junction kept 13 bases outside the gene matches. Complete variable domain (other parts from reference TRBV28 and TRBJ2-1): DVKVTQSSRYLVKRTGEKVFLECVQDMDHENMFWYRQDPGLGLRLIYFSYDVKMKEKGDIPEGYSVSREKKERFSLILESASTNQTSMYLCASIQGQGSPLEQFFGPGTRLTVL.